The clone carrying this T cell receptor (beta chain) came up a few times. As yet, its antigen is unknown. Germline lookup yields CDR1 MDHEN and CDR2 SYDVKM. The CDR3 has 14 amino acids. Trimming took 10 bases from V and 10 from J, leaving 20 bases between them. These data are taken from a study of shared clonotypes between healthy human individuals. Study outcomes and limitations: Incompleteness in sorted-subset sequencing, despite large depth, was shown by rarefaction. A small donor pool kept down the genetic and exposure-history diversity that was represented.

The study separated CD4+ cells into CD45RA+ naive and CD45RA-negative memory subsets. The protocol was immunoSEQ multiplex PCR, while the TCRdb copy is restricted to in-frame clones and leaves out a portion. Here the sample spans a few million clones, roughly 95% being singletons. Sequencing was done on a sample of naive CD4+ T cells sorted from blood. Subset reported: CD45RA+ positively selected. This clonotype originated in a man younger than 30 in good health. The rearrangement uses TRBV28 and TRBJ1-6; maybe TRBD1 (6 bases). The CDR3: CAITGNVERSPLHF. CDR3 bases: TGTGCCATTACAGGGAATGTTGAGAGATCACCCCTCCACTTT.